The 17 T cell receptor beta chains below were found in one sample sequenced in a study of blood T cell repertoires in COVID-19. Clones were read by immunoSEQ multiplex PCR, and TCRdb kept only the in-frame ones, dropping some. The table includes around 310,000 clones, under 90% detected once. The sequencing sample was made of PBMCs or T cells enriched from blood (not recorded which). Receptors originate from a woman between 25 and 40 years old who had recovered from COVID-19.

The V gene is TRBV19, the J gene TRBJ2-5, with 7 bases matching TRBD1. Germline CDR1 LNHDA, CDR2 SQIVND (reference sequence). This CDR3 contains 13 residues. The junction had 1 base not matched to a gene; V was cut back by 4 bases and J by 2 bases. Here the CDR3 DNA reads TGTGCCAGTAGTACGGGACAGCAAGAGACCCAGTACTTC. This translates into CASSTGQQETQYF.

This chain uses TRBV28 with TRBJ2-7; the D gene is possibly TRBD1 (5 bases). The CDR3 contains 14 residues. Germline assignment: CDR1 MDHEN and CDR2 SYDVKM. V was pared by 4 bases and J by 3 bases, with 13 bases between. The DNA for the CDR3 is TGTGCCAGCAGTTCCTTAGACAGACGCTACGAGCAGTACTTC. It codes for CASSSLDRRYEQYF.

The chain carries TRBV5-4 and TRBJ1-6; D ambiguous. V lost 0 bases and J 7 bases, leaving 14 bases between the germline ends. CDR1 and CDR2 (germline): SGHNT, YYREEE (reference sequence). The CDR3 runs to 16 residues. The CDR3 coding sequence is TGTGCCAGCAGCTTGGGGAGTCCCGTCTCAAATTCACCCCTCCACTTT. This encodes CASSLGSPVSNSPLHF.

The rearrangement links TRBV4-3 to TRBJ1-3, with 8 bases lining up with TRBD1. From germline, CDR1 is LGHNA and CDR2 YSLEER. The V segment lost 0 bases and the J segment 6 bases; nucleotides outside the gene matches: 7. This CDR3 has 16 amino acids. CDR3 DNA sequence: TGCGCCAGCAGCCAAGACAGGGGGCCCGGCGAAAACACCATATATTTT. This encodes CASSQDRGPGENTIYF.

This clone was observed once. The chain uses TRBV5-1 and TRBJ1-5; D might be TRBD1 (5 bases). CDR1 and CDR2 (germline): SGHRS, YFSETQ. V dropped 0 bases and J dropped 5 bases, with 12 bases sitting between them. The CDR3 extends over 15 amino acids. As DNA, the CDR3 is TGCGCCAGCAGCTTGGTGGAGGGACCCGATCAGCCCCAGCATTTT. As protein: CASSLVEGPDQPQHF.

This sequence joins TRBV7-2 and TRBJ2-5; 10 bases are shared with TRBD2. This CDR3 has 17 residues. The J segment lost 3 bases and the V segment lost 2 bases, leaving 9 bases of the junction unmatched. The germline V gene encodes CDR1 SGHTA and CDR2 FQGNSA. The CDR3 sequence: CASSLNQLAGRKETQYF. The CDR3, as DNA: TGTGCCAGCAGCTTAAATCAACTAGCGGGAAGGAAAGAGACCCAGTACTTC.

CDR3: CASSEEAGLYNEQFF. Here the CDR3 DNA reads TGTGCCAGCAGTGAAGAAGCGGGCCTCTACAATGAGCAGTTCTTC. The rearrangement uses TRBV2 and TRBJ2-1, with TRBD2 as a possible D gene (6 bases). Germline-derived CDR1 and CDR2 are SNHLY and FYNNEI. V was cut by 1 base and J by 3 bases, with 10 bases left in between. The CDR3 contains 15 residues.

V gene TRBV5-8 combines with J gene TRBJ1-2; no reliable D call. Deletions cut 4 bases from V and 4 bases from J, with 11 bases between. Germline CDR1 SGHTS, CDR2 YDEGEE. The length of the CDR3 is 13 residues. Here the CDR3 reads CASSQADGYGYTF. The CDR3, as DNA: TGTGCCAGCAGCCAAGCGGACGGCTATGGCTACACCTTC.

This chain joins TRBV7-9 and TRBJ1-2, with TRBD1 as a possible D gene (6 bases). The CDR3 is made up of 13 amino acids. V shed 5 bases and J shed 8 bases, with 15 bases lying between them. CDR1 and CDR2 from the germline V gene are SEHNR and FQNEAQ (reference sequence). CDR3 region: CASSHHRAAGYTF. In nucleotides, the CDR3 is TGTGCCAGCAGCCACCACAGGGCAGCAGGCTACACCTTC. The whole variable domain, filled in from reference TRBV7-9 and TRBJ1-2, reads DTGVSQNPRHKITKRGQNVTFRCDPISEHNRLYWYRQTLGQGPEFLTYFQNEAQLEKSRLLSDRFSAERPKGSFSTLEIQRTEQGDSAMYLCASSHHRAAGYTFGSGTRLTVV.

V is TRBV28 and J is TRBJ2-7, with a weak D call TRBD1 (6 bases). V gave up 6 bases and J gave up 3 bases, with 18 bases separating them. The CDR3 spans 15 residues. CDR1 is MDHEN and CDR2 is SYDVKM in the germline V gene. CDR3 in DNA: TGTGCCAGCAGACCTAGCAGGGGCAGGGTCTACGAGCAGTACTTC. Protein product: CASRPSRGRVYEQYF.

The rearrangement links TRBV5-1 to TRBJ2-7; 9 positions match TRBD1. V lost 4 bases to trimming and J lost 6 bases; unmatched junction nucleotides: 8. The germline gives CDR1 SGHRS, CDR2 YFSETQ. The CDR3 covers 14 residues. CDR3 loop: CASSPGTGMFEQYF. CDR3 DNA sequence: TGCGCCAGCAGCCCGGGGACAGGGATGTTCGAGCAGTACTTC.

The V gene is TRBV11-2, the J gene TRBJ1-1; TRBD1 might be the D (6 bases). The CDR3 extends over 13 amino acids. V was shortened by 1 base and J by 6 bases, with 9 bases between the two germline ends. Germline V lookup: CDR1 SGHAT, CDR2 FQNNGV. In DNA, the CDR3 is TGTGCCAGCAGCTTAGTTACAGGGTCTGAAGCTTTCTTT. Protein: CASSLVTGSEAFF.

The chain links TRBV2 to TRBJ1-5; no reliable D call. Germline V CDR1 and CDR2: SNHLY, FYNNEI. The CDR3 is 14 amino acids. V was clipped by 5 bases and J by 3 bases, with 11 bases between them. CDR3 amino acids: CASSLRVPNQPQHF. In DNA form, the CDR3 reads TGTGCCAGCAGTCTACGGGTGCCCAATCAGCCCCAGCATTTT. Filled out from reference TRBV2 and TRBJ1-5, the complete variable domain reads EPEVTQTPSHQVTQMGQEVILRCVPISNHLYFYWYRQILGQKVEFLVSFYNNEISEKSEIFDDQFSVERPDGSNFTLKIRSTKLEDSAMYFCASSLRVPNQPQHFGDGTRLSIL.

This chain connects TRBV3-1 (or the pseudogene TRBV3-2) to TRBJ1-5; TRBD1 matches 11 bases. This CDR3 contains 15 residues. CDR1 is LGHDT, CDR2 YNNKEL, per germline (reference sequence). V trimming: 5 bases; J trimming: 6 bases; junction bases outside the gene matches: 6. Written as DNA, the CDR3 is TGTGCCAGCAGCGTAGGGACAGGGGGAGGTCAGCCCCAGCATTTT. This gives the protein CASSVGTGGGQPQHF.

This chain connects TRBV5-4 to TRBJ2-5, with D hard to call. V was pared by 3 bases and J by 5 bases, with 14 bases between. CDR1 and CDR2 from the germline V gene are SGHNT and YYREEE (reference sequence). The length of the CDR3 is 14 residues. For the CDR3, the DNA is TGTGCCAGCAGCTATTTGGCTAGTCGTGAGACCCAGTACTTC. Its protein is CASSYLASRETQYF.

J is TRBJ2-1 and V is TRBV6-2 or TRBV6-3, with 7 bases identical to TRBD2. V trimming: 0 bases; J trimming: 6 bases; junction bases outside the gene matches: 8. The CDR3 totals 16 residues. Looked up from germline, CDR1 is MNHEY and CDR2 is SVGEGT. CDR3 nucleotides: TGTGCCAGCAGTTACTCAACGGGGGGTTTTAGCAATGAGCAGTTCTTC. Translation: CASSYSTGGFSNEQFF.

The genes are TRBV10-1 and TRBJ2-1, with a tentative D call TRBD2 (6 bases). V lost 10 bases to trimming and J lost 3 bases, with 19 bases between them. This CDR3 spans 15 amino acids. Germline values: CDR1 WNHNN, CDR2 SYGVQD (reference sequence). The CDR3 DNA sequence: TGCGCCATACAGAGTTCTTTGCGGGACTACAATGAGCAGTTCTTC. Its protein is CAIQSSLRDYNEQFF.